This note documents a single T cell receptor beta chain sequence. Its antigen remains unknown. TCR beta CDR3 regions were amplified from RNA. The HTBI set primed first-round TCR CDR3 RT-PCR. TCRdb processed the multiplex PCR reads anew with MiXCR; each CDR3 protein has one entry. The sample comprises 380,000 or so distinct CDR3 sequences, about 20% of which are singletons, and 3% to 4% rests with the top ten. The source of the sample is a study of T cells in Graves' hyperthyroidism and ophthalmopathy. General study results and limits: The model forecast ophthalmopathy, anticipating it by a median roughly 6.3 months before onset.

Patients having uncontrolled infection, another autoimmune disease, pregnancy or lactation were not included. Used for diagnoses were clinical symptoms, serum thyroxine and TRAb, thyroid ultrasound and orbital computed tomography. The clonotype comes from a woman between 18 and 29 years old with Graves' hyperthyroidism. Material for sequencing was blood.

The CDR3 reads CSAQDRGRSPLHF. As DNA, the CDR3 is TGCAGTGCGCAGGACAGGGGGCGTTCACCCCTCCACTTT. The rearrangement uses TRBV20-1 and TRBJ1-6; 11 bases are shared with TRBD1. Germline V lookup: CDR1 DFQATT, CDR2 SNEGSKA (reference sequence). This CDR3 contains 13 residues. The ends lost 6 bases at V and 9 bases at J; junction bases unmatched: 4.